Reported below is one TCR beta chain. Its target antigen remains unknown. No qualities accompany the bases; no much larger clone lies one base away. The CDR3 regions of human TCRbeta chains were analyzed by immunosequencing. In the paper's pipeline: Repertoire TCRs were matched against a reference library of SARS-CoV-2-specific TCRs generated with the MIRA antigen-specificity platform. Breadth was defined as the fraction of unique TCRs that were SARS-CoV-2-associated, and depth was defined as the fraction of total T cells that were SARS-CoV-2-associated. Using the MIRA data, every spike-specific TCR was mapped to the spike region that the TCR reacted to and assigned to either a CD4 or a CD8 class. Log10-transformed breadth and depth values were compared by one-way ANOVA with Sidak's multiple comparisons tests. Here the immuneACCESS table is served through TCRdb, limited to in-frame sequences with V and J called. Missing clones are a known gap in these copies; in checked studies unresolved V genes cover under half, and the rest lacks a known reason. V and J calls plus clone size are reproduced from that table; the DNA served to infer D and trimming. The sample contains some 200,000 clones, just over 90% of them found a single time. The leading ten clones occupy around 3.8% of the sample.

CDR3 length: 14 amino acids, cysteine to phenylalanine. Solely the CDR3 DNA is kept, with 42 bases framed from the first base. Via the germline V gene, CDR1 is SGHNT and CDR2 YENEEA. V is reduced by 5 bases and J by 2 bases, leaving a spacing of 12 bases between them. The time point label for this specimen denotes: baseline before first vaccination. The vaccinee samples were drawn from two UK trials, COV001 and COV002, one of which was a single-blind randomized controlled phase 2/3 trial testing AZD1222 (ChAdOx1 nCoV-19) in healthy adults. Trial participant PBMC samples were collected at day 0 and day 28 after the second dose for TCRbeta chain sequencing. This specimen belongs to a study of T cell responses to AZD1222 COVID-19 vaccine (dated by TCRdb to 2020 to 2023). At the level of the whole study: AZD1222 recipients given second doses at about 4 weeks or at about 12 weeks were pooled, since spike-specific TCR depth and breadth were not found to differ between the two schedules. A total of 233 trial participants underwent TCR sequencing, of whom more than 200 had received two doses of AZD1222 and some 26 had received two doses of the MenACWY control vaccine. Trial participants were enrolled into age subgroups of 18-55, 56-69 and 70-plus years, which contained about 160, 30 and 59 TCR-sequenced participants, respectively.

Results the study describes overall, beyond this receptor: Because no day 14 peak-response samples were available, repertoires were characterized only after the peak T cell response. A significant rise in spike-specific TCR breadth and depth was observed after two AZD1222 doses relative to day 0 and relative to MenACWY recipients. Reportedly, almost half of the unique spike-specific TCRs recognized epitopes lying outside the regions that are mutated in the B.1.351 and B.1.1.7 variants. Conclusions about previously exposed vaccinees are limited, since just five or six AZD1222 recipients were seropositive for SARS-CoV-2 at baseline. The 56-69-year group was small, and its depth increase did not reach significance, likely because of low power. Most participants were white British and females outnumbered males, and the authors suggested that clonal diversity may have been underestimated. The whole spike protein was spanned by vaccine-associated CD4 TCRs, and dominant responses were seen in regions 160-218 and 743-854.

The chain was built from TRBV11-3 and TRBJ2-5; no D segment can be confidently identified. The starting material was peripheral blood, obtained on day 0 of AZD1222 vaccination. The receptor's source is an adult in good health. The CDR3 region: CASSPVDKQETQYF. The nucleotides read TGTGCCAGCAGCCCCGTAGACAAGCAAGAGACCCAGTACTTC.